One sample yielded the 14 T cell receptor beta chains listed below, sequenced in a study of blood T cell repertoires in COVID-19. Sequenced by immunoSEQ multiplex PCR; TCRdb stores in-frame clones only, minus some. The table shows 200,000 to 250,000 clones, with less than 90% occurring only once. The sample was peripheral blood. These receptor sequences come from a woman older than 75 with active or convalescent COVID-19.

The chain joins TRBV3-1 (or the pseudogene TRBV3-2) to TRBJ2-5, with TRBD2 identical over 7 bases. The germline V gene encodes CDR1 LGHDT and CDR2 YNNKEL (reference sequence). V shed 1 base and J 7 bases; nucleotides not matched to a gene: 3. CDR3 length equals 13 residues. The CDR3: CASSQVREATQYF. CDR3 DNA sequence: TGTGCCAGCAGCCAAGTCCGGGAGGCGACCCAGTACTTC.

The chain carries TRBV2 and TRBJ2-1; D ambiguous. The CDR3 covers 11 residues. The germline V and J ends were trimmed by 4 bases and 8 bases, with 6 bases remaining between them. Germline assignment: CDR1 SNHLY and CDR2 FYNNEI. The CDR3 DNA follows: TGTGCCAGCAGTGGAGAGGATGAGCAGTTCTTC. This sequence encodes CASSGEDEQFF.

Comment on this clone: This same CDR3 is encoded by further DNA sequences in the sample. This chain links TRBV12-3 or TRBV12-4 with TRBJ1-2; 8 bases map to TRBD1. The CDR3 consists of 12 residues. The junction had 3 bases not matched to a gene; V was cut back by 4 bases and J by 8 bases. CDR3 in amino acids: CASSWTGLGYTF. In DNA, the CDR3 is TGTGCCAGCAGTTGGACAGGGCTGGGCTACACCTTC.

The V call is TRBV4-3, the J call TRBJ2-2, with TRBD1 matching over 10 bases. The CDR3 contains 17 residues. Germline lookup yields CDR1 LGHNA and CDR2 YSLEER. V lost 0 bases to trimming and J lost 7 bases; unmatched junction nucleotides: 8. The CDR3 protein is CASSQELGTGEGGELFF. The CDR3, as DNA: TGCGCCAGCAGCCAAGAGCTTGGGACAGGGGAAGGCGGGGAGCTGTTTTTT.

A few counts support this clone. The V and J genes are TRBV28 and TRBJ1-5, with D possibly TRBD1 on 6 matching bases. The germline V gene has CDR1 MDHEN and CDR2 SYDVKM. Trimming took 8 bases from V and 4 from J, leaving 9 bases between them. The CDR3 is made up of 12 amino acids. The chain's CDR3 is CASGQLNQPQHF. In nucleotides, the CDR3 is TGTGCCAGCGGACAGCTGAATCAGCCCCAGCATTTT. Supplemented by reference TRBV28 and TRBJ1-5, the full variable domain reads DVKVTQSSRYLVKRTGEKVFLECVQDMDHENMFWYRQDPGLGLRLIYFSYDVKMKEKGDIPEGYSVSREKKERFSLILESASTNQTSMYLCASGQLNQPQHFGDGTRLSIL.

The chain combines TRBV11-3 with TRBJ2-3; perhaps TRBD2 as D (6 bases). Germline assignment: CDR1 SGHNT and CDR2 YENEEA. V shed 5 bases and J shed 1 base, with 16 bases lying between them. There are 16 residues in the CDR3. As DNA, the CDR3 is TGTGCCAGCAGCGTCGTTAGCTCGGGGGGCACAGATACGCAGTATTTT. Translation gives CASSVVSSGGTDTQYF. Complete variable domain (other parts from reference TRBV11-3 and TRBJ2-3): EAGVVQSPRYKIIEKKQPVAFWCNPISGHNTLYWYLQNLGQGPELLIRYENEEAVDDSQLPKDRFSAERLKGVDSTLKIQPAELGDSAVYLCASSVVSSGGTDTQYFGPGTRLTVL.

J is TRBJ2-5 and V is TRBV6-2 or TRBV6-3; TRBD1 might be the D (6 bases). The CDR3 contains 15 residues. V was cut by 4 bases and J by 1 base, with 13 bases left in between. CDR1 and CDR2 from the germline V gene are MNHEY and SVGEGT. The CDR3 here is CASSSQDRFQETQYF. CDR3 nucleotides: TGTGCCAGCAGTTCTCAGGACAGATTCCAAGAGACCCAGTACTTC.

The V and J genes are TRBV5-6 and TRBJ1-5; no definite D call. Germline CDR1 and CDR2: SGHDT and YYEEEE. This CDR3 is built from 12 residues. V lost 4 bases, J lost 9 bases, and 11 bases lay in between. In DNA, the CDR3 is TGTGCCAGCAGCCGTACCCCCGGGCCCCAGCATTTT. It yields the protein CASSRTPGPQHF.

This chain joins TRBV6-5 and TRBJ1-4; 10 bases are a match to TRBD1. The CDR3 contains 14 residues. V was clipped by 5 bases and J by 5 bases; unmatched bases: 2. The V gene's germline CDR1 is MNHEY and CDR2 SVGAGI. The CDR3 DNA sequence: TGTGCCAGCAGTAGGACAGGGGGGAATGAAAAACTGTTTTTT. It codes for CASSRTGGNEKLFF.

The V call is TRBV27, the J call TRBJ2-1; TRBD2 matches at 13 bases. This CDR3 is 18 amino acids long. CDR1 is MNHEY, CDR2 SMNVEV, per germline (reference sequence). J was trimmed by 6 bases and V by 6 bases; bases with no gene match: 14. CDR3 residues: CASRRERTSGSSANEQFF. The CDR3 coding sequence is TGTGCCAGCAGGCGGGAAAGGACTAGCGGGAGTTCGGCCAATGAGCAGTTCTTC.

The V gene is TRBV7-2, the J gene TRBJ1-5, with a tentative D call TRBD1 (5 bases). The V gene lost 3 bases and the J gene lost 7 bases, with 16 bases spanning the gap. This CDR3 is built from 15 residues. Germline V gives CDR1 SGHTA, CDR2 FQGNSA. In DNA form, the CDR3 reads TGTGCCAGCAGCTTCGCATGGGGGGGGGAGCAGCCCCAGCATTTT. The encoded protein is CASSFAWGGEQPQHF. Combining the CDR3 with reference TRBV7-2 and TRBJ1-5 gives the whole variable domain GAGVSQSPSNKVTEKGKDVELRCDPISGHTALYWYRQSLGQGLEFLIYFQGNSAPDKSGLPSDRFSAERTGGSVSTLTIQRTQQEDSAVYLCASSFAWGGEQPQHFGDGTRLSIL.

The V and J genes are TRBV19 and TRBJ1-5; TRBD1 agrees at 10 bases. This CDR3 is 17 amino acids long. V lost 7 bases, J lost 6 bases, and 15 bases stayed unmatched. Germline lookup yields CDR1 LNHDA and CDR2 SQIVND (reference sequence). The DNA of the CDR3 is TGTGCCAGTAACACAAGAAGCGGGACAGGGGTCCCTCAGCCCCAGCATTTT. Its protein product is CASNTRSGTGVPQPQHF.

CDR3 protein: CATSDTGTGSGDTQYF. CDR3 bases: TGTGCCACCAGTGACACCGGGACAGGGTCGGGGGATACGCAGTATTTT. The rearrangement links TRBV24-1 to TRBJ2-3; 9 nucleotides agree with TRBD1. Per germline, CDR1 KGHDR and CDR2 SFDVKD. The trim removed 4 bases at V and 6 bases at J, leaving 10 bases unmatched. The CDR3 is 16 residues long.

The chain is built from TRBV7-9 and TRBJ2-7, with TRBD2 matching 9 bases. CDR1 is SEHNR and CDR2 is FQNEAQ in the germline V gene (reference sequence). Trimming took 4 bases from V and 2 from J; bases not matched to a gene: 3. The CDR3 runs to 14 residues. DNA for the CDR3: TGTGCCAGCAGCTCGGGACTAGCCACCTACGAGCAGTACTTC. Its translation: CASSSGLATYEQYF.